This entry concerns a single T cell receptor (beta chain). No antigen is known for it. Every one of the donors was a healthy Caucasian. This sample was taken from a study of identical twins. Overall study results and limits: Whereas memory repertoires showed no such difference, abundant cord blood beta clonotypes carried fewer insertions. Zero-insertion analyses might be partly confounded by invariant T cells like MAIT and iNKT.

The germline V gene has CDR1 GTSNPN and CDR2 SVGIG (reference sequence). The CDR3 has 14 residues. V was trimmed by 8 bases and J by 3 bases, leaving 19 bases between them. Template switching (which added a universal primer site) was used, and cDNA carried unique molecular identifiers. TCRdb re-called the 5' RACE reads through MiXCR, storing one row per CDR3 protein. The table includes roughly 250,000 distinct CDR3 sequences, around an eighth detected once. The chain has TRBV30 and TRBJ1-1, with D perhaps TRBD1 (6 bases). This clonotype was obtained from a woman aged 18 to 35 in good health. Sequenced sample: memory (CD45RO+) T cells sorted from blood. CDR3 nucleotides: TGTGCCGGAGCGGTAGGGGGATCGGACACTGAAGCTTTCTTT. The encoded protein is CAGAVGGSDTEAFF.